Given below is one T cell receptor (beta chain) in context. Its antigen is unidentified. These data belong to a study of T cells in localized non-small cell lung cancer. Study results and limitations: Clonality peaked in uninvolved adjacent lung rather than tumor. Adjacent lung tissue had a median about 58 of the top 100 clones found in the tumor. The tumor had only one region sequenced, so heterogeneity remains possible.

Here immunoSEQ multiplex PCR was the method, and the copy in TCRdb shows in-frame clones only, minus some. The sample includes approximately 60,000 clones, roughly 90% of them seen just once. V was clipped by 4 bases and J by 6 bases, with 4 bases between them. Germline CDR1 and CDR2: ENHRY and SYGVKD. The CDR3 consists of 11 residues. Sample: peripheral blood, taken before any cancer treatment. The rearrangement links TRBV10-3 to TRBJ2-1; D gene unclear. The clonotype comes from a woman aged 40-70 years with stage I lung adenocarcinoma. Written as DNA, the CDR3 is TGTGCCATCAGTGCCAGCAATGAGCAGTTCTTC. Translated: CAISASNEQFF.